Sequencing of this T cell receptor beta chain was carried out in a study of T cells expressing NK-cell markers (dated by TCRdb to about 2020). Regarding the research as a whole: Three sorted T-cell subsets (CD3+CD56+NKG2C+, CD3+CD56+NKG2C- and CD3+CD56-NKG2C+) from roughly eight donors had their TCR beta-chain repertoires profiled. Among the eight sequenced donors, only one was HCMV-seronegative, while the other seven were HCMV-seropositive. Randomly selected healthy volunteers, three men and five women, were used as the eight sequenced donors. Illumina HiSeq 2000/2500, MiSeq or NextSeq was used to sequence libraries as 2 x 150 bp reads.

General conclusions and limits of the study: In roughly six donors, the dominant CD3+CD56+NKG2C+ clonotypes ranked among the top 10 CD8+ clonotypes, making up about 1.0-7.5% of CD8+ T cells. It remained unclear whether the expanded NKG2C-expressing T cell clones were specific for HCMV antigens. Those dominant clonotypes were again the most abundant among CD3+CD56-NKG2C+ cells in a handful of donors, at about 25-60.1%.

To determine HCMV serostatus, a commercial ELISA kit was used to detect HCMV-specific IgG in serum. Ficoll density gradient centrifugation was used to isolate peripheral blood mononuclear cells from blood. CDR1 and CDR2, per the germline V gene (reference sequence), are PRHDT and FYEKMQ. The CDR3 has 16 amino acids, counting the end cysteine and phenylalanine. The nucleotide record is missing. On this clonotype: What antigen it recognizes has not been identified.

For sequencing, an Illumina HiSeq 2000 was employed. The TCR beta cDNA libraries were made using 5'RACE template switching, a step that added both a universal primer site and unique molecular identifiers. cDNA synthesis was primed from the TCR beta constant segment and was followed by two successive PCR amplification steps. The published analysis was carried out like this. MIGEC was used to demultiplex reads and group reads by UMI, and MiTCR was used to assemble and quantify clonotypes. To exclude erroneous sequences, any TCR cDNA sequence not supported by at least two reads was discarded. Downstream repertoire analysis used the tcR package, and clonotypes were matched across fractions by CDR3 nucleotide sequence plus V segment. VDJmatch was used to annotate antigen specificity against VDJdb, with one amino acid substitution in CDR3 allowed. TCRdb reprocessed the sequencing reads and holds a single record per CDR3 protein sequence, with no DNA. The V and J calls follow TCRdb's processing rather than the paper's. This sample's table has entries for about 150,000 distinct CDR3 sequences. Together, the top ten hold 37% of the sample.

The V and J segments used are TRBV13 and TRBJ2-1; TCRdb selects TRBD2, and the lack of DNA leaves this call unchecked. The sequence came from a woman aged 50 to 65 in good health. Donor details come from another sample of the same person, matched by shared clones. The sequencing input was blood T cells: a sorted CD56 or NKG2C T cell subset, CD4+ or CD8+ T cells, or bulk PBMC T cells (not recorded which). Here the CDR3 is given as CASSLGQTGGPNEQFF.